This T cell receptor beta chain was sequenced during a study of OX40 agonist ivuxolimab in advanced cancers. Study at large: The group had a mean age of around 60 years, ranged from roughly 23 to 85, and was 82.7% male. Checkpoint inhibitors had been given previously to over 30% of patients.

With respect to this clone: The target antigen is unknown.

The CDR3 runs to 15 residues. CDR1 and CDR2 (germline): ENHRY, SYGVKD. Study-level results: Researchers did not determine the expanded peripheral T cells' antigen specificity. With doses of 0.1 to 3.0 mg/kg, CD4+ and CD8+ blood T cells had undergone clonal expansion by week 6.

Only in-frame clones appear in the TCRdb table, and some are missing; sequencing was by immunoSEQ multiplex PCR. The sample lists tens of thousands of clones, about 91% occurring once. The chain uses TRBV10-3 and TRBJ2-5; D might be TRBD1 (5 bases). The J call is doubtful: the DNA matches TRBJ2-7 better. The material sequenced was CD4+ or CD8+ T cells sorted from blood, taken in a trial of the OX40 agonist ivuxolimab. This sequence originates from an adult with an advanced solid tumor such as melanoma, head and neck, liver or kidney cancer. CDR3 DNA: TGTGCCATCAGCTCTGGGGCACCTCGCTCCTACGAGCAGTACTTC. The encoded protein is CAISSGAPRSYEQYF.